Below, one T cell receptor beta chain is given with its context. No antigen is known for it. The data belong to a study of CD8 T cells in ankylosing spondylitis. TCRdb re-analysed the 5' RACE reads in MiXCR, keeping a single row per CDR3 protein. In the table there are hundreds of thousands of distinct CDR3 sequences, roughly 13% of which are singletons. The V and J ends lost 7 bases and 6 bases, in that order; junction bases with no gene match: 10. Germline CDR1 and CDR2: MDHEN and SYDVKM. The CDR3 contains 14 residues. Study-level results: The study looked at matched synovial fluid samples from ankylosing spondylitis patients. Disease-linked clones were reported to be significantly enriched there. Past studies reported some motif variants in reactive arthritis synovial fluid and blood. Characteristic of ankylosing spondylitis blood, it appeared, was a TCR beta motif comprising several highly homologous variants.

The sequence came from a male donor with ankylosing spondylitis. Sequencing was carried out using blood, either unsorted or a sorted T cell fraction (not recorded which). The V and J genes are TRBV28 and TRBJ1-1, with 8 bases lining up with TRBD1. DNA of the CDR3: TGTGCCAGCACCCCCAGACAGGGGAGGGCTGAAGCTTTCTTT. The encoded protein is CASTPRQGRAEAFF.